Each of the 6 T cell receptor beta chains below was sequenced from the same sample in a study of T cell responses to AZD1222 COVID-19 vaccine. Repertoires were generated with immunoSEQ multiplex PCR, while TCRdb's copy carries only in-frame clones and drops some. The sample holds roughly 100,000 clones, more than 75% seen once. The source was peripheral blood, collected on day 0 of AZD1222 vaccination. Receptors originate from an adult in good health.

The J gene is TRBJ2-3, the V gene TRBV19; D ambiguous. The CDR3 has 13 residues. Trimming left V 4 bases short and J 1 base short, with 6 bases between. In germline, CDR1 is LNHDA, CDR2 SQIVND (reference sequence). CDR3 nucleotides: TGTGCCAGTAGTAATCTGGGCACAGATACGCAGTATTTT. It specifies CASSNLGTDTQYF.

The chain is built from TRBV3-1 (or the pseudogene TRBV3-2) and TRBJ1-3; the match to TRBD1 covers 7 bases. Germline loops: CDR1 LGHDT, CDR2 YNNKEL (reference sequence). Unmatched junction bases numbered 6, after V lost 2 bases and J lost 2 bases. The CDR3 is made up of 16 amino acids. The CDR3 sequence: CASSQTPGTAGNTIYF. CDR3 nucleotides: TGTGCCAGCAGCCAAACCCCCGGGACAGCTGGAAACACCATATATTTT.

The chain uses TRBV28 and TRBJ2-6; tentative D call: TRBD2 (7 bases). CDR1 and CDR2 from the germline V gene are MDHEN and SYDVKM. With 7 bases removed from V and 4 bases from J, the gap between germline ends came to 14 bases. CDR3 length: 15 amino acids. CDR3 residues: CASIPRGAGANVLTF. CDR3 sequence (DNA): TGTGCCAGCATCCCCCGGGGGGCCGGGGCCAACGTCCTGACTTTC.

V and J are TRBV7-2 and TRBJ2-3; no clear D gene. Germline V CDR1 and CDR2: SGHTA, FQGNSA. Trimming shortened V by 1 base and J by 2 bases, and 16 bases separated the two germline ends. This CDR3 spans 17 amino acids. The CDR3 DNA sequence: TGTGCCAGCAGCTTAGTAATGTTGAGACCCTTCACAGATACGCAGTATTTT. Its translation: CASSLVMLRPFTDTQYF.

The rearrangement joins TRBV19 to TRBJ1-4, with D perhaps matching TRBD1 (6 bases). The CDR3 has 14 residues. V was trimmed by 5 bases and J by 3 bases, leaving 10 bases between them. The germline CDR1 and CDR2 sequences are LNHDA and SQIVND (reference sequence). In DNA form, the CDR3 reads TGTGCCAGTAGTGTCGACAGGCCTAATGAAAAACTGTTTTTT. Translated, it gives CASSVDRPNEKLFF.

This clone was detected only once. The rearrangement joins TRBV24-1 to TRBJ1-5; D remains unclear. The CDR3 sequence is 14 residues long. V lost 4 bases and J 5 bases, leaving 11 bases between the germline ends. Germline CDR1 is KGHDR and CDR2 is SFDVKD. CDR3 residues: CATSDPSPDQPQHF. For the CDR3, the DNA is TGTGCCACCAGTGACCCGAGCCCCGATCAGCCCCAGCATTTT.